Listed below are T cell receptor beta chains from one sample, sequenced in a study of blood T cell repertoires in COVID-19. Data came from immunoSEQ multiplex PCR; TCRdb stores just in-frame clones and leaves some out. The data show fewer than 300,000 clones, about 87% seen once. Material: peripheral blood. Receptors were obtained from a woman aged 45-59 years with acute or convalescent COVID-19. CDR3s include the opening cysteine and the closing phenylalanine or tryptophan. The D gene is left open where the match is weak.

length	V	D	J	CDR3
17	TRBV3-1/TRBV3-2	-	TRBJ2-1	CASSHDLLASSYNEQFF
14	TRBV30	-	TRBJ1-5	CAWKPRDTSMAQHF
14	TRBV6-6	TRBD1	TRBJ2-1	CASSYSGQPNEQFF
14	TRBV2	-	TRBJ2-7	CASSEAGLHYEQYF
14	TRBV27	-	TRBJ2-3	CASSPNALPDTQYF
14	TRBV19	TRBD1	TRBJ1-2	CASSRDSLNYGYTF
14	TRBV6-6	-	TRBJ1-3	CASSITVSGNTIYF
15	TRBV5-1	-	TRBJ2-3	CASSLAGVDTDTQYF
13	TRBV6-5	-	TRBJ1-1	CASTRGMNTEAFF
14	TRBV2	TRBD1	TRBJ1-3	CASSGDRPGNTIYF
14	TRBV9	TRBD1	TRBJ1-2	CASSPQGPLYGYTF
12	TRBV2	TRBD1	TRBJ1-1	CASSLQGAEAFF
15	TRBV19	-	TRBJ1-1	CASSFTGSLKTEAFF
11	TRBV7-2	-	TRBJ2-7	CASSLNSEQYF
15	TRBV7-2	TRBD1	TRBJ1-4	CASSSPRGFNEKLFF
14	TRBV5-1	-	TRBJ2-3	CASSLGGVVDTQYF
16	TRBV5-1	-	TRBJ2-2	CASSLRQASNTGELFF
15	TRBV2	TRBD1	TRBJ2-2	CASSEDRGQTGELFF
16	TRBV4-1	-	TRBJ1-1	CASSQGRGTKSTEAFF
15	TRBV19	TRBD1	TRBJ1-2	CASSLGTGYLYGYTF
16	TRBV28	-	TRBJ1-2	CASSLLEGSVGYGYTF